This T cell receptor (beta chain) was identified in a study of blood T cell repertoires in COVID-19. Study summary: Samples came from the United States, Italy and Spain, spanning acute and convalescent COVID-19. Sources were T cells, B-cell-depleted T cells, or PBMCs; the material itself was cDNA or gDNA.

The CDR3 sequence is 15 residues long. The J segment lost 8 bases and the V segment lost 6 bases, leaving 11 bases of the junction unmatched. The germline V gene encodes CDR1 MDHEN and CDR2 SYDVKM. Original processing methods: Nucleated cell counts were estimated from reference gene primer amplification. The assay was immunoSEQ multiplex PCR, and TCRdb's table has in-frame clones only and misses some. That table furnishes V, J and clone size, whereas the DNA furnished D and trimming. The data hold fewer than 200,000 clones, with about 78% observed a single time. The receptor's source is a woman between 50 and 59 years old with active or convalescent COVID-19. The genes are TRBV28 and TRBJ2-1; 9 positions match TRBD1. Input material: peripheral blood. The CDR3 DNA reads TGTGCCAGCAGACCGCCGGGACAGGGTACGCATGAGCAGTTCTTC. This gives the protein CASRPPGQGTHEQFF.